A selection of T cell receptor beta chains follows, all from one sample in a study of T-cell memory formation after mild COVID-19. Each CDR3 protein gets one entry after TCRdb re-called the 5' RACE reads with MiXCR. Altogether tens of thousands of distinct CDR3 sequences are present, around 15% being singletons, with the ten largest covering 31%. Sequenced material: PBMCs or a T cell subset sorted from them (not recorded which). The receptors shown here come from an adult woman who had mild COVID-19 (a few samples of this study predate the infection). Cell type and time point are not known. Both conserved end residues are part of each CDR3. The order of the fields is J gene, V gene, clone size, CDR3 protein. Size tells how often a clone was seen (once, few, many) or the class of an expanded clone, and some rows leave it out.

j_gene: TRBJ1-1; v_gene: TRBV19; abundance: NA; CDR3aa: CASRVGSTEAFF
j_gene: TRBJ2-3; v_gene: TRBV13; abundance: NA; CDR3aa: CASSPQGYF
j_gene: TRBJ1-2; v_gene: TRBV5-6; abundance: NA; CDR3aa: CASSPGDRGYTF
j_gene: TRBJ1-4; v_gene: TRBV7-8; abundance: NA; CDR3aa: CASSLAASEKLFF
j_gene: TRBJ2-6; v_gene: TRBV19; abundance: few; CDR3aa: CASSIGQGVFSGANVLTF
j_gene: TRBJ2-7; v_gene: TRBV25-1; abundance: NA; CDR3aa: CASSEFVGSEQYF
j_gene: TRBJ2-1; v_gene: TRBV12-3/TRBV12-4; abundance: NA; CDR3aa: CASIPSGRGGEQFF
j_gene: TRBJ1-2; v_gene: TRBV30; abundance: few; CDR3aa: CAWSNRGNYGYTF
j_gene: TRBJ1-1; v_gene: TRBV6-2/TRBV6-3; abundance: NA; CDR3aa: CASSYRGLNTEAFF
j_gene: TRBJ2-7; v_gene: TRBV7-8; abundance: NA; CDR3aa: CASSLGTSGSEQYF
j_gene: TRBJ1-2; v_gene: TRBV29-1; abundance: NA; CDR3aa: CSVEGVPDGANYGYTF
j_gene: TRBJ2-3; v_gene: TRBV29-1; abundance: many; CDR3aa: CSASGTGVVDTQYF
j_gene: TRBJ2-2; v_gene: TRBV7-9; abundance: few; CDR3aa: CASSRSAPNTGELFF
j_gene: TRBJ2-1; v_gene: TRBV27; abundance: NA; CDR3aa: CASSLSPRGREQFF
j_gene: TRBJ2-1; v_gene: TRBV20-1; abundance: NA; CDR3aa: CSASTGGGSYNEQFF
j_gene: TRBJ2-1; v_gene: TRBV7-8; abundance: NA; CDR3aa: CASSFSRGFEQFF
j_gene: TRBJ1-1; v_gene: TRBV3-1; abundance: once; CDR3aa: CASSHPGQGLEAFF
j_gene: TRBJ1-2; v_gene: TRBV9; abundance: NA; CDR3aa: CASSVGDNYGYTF
j_gene: TRBJ2-7; v_gene: TRBV12-3/TRBV12-4; abundance: many; CDR3aa: CASSFPRQVPGEQYF
j_gene: TRBJ2-1; v_gene: TRBV7-3; abundance: few; CDR3aa: CASSSLAVGAQFF
j_gene: TRBJ1-2; v_gene: TRBV7-9; abundance: NA; CDR3aa: CATEPSSYGYTF
j_gene: TRBJ2-2; v_gene: TRBV6-6; abundance: few; CDR3aa: CASSVQGGRTGELFF
j_gene: TRBJ2-1; v_gene: TRBV10-3; abundance: NA; CDR3aa: CAISESHYNEQFF
j_gene: TRBJ2-2; v_gene: TRBV4-3; abundance: few; CDR3aa: CASSQETSGRDTNTGELFF
j_gene: TRBJ2-1; v_gene: TRBV7-3; abundance: NA; CDR3aa: CASSLEPGRLTNEQFF
j_gene: TRBJ2-1; v_gene: TRBV5-1; abundance: few; CDR3aa: CASSYDLHSYNEQFF
j_gene: TRBJ2-1; v_gene: TRBV12-3/TRBV12-4; abundance: few; CDR3aa: CASSPFRTGVLDEQFF
j_gene: TRBJ2-5; v_gene: TRBV12-3/TRBV12-4; abundance: NA; CDR3aa: CASTLEFQETQYF
j_gene: TRBJ2-5; v_gene: TRBV15; abundance: NA; CDR3aa: CATSRARDGQETQYF
j_gene: TRBJ2-3; v_gene: TRBV20-1; abundance: many; CDR3aa: CSAKAGHTDTQYF
j_gene: TRBJ2-3; v_gene: TRBV20-1; abundance: NA; CDR3aa: CSARGAGTYTDTQYF
j_gene: TRBJ2-3; v_gene: TRBV5-6; abundance: NA; CDR3aa: CASSPVAGIPPTDTQYF